These 18 T cell receptor beta chains came from one sample sequenced in a study of blood T cell repertoires in COVID-19. Here immunoSEQ multiplex PCR was the method, and the copy in TCRdb shows in-frame clones only, minus some. The sample has 250,000 to 300,000 clones; roughly 87% are singletons. Sample: peripheral blood. These receptors all stem from a woman in her forties or fifties who had recovered from COVID-19.

This rearrangement joins TRBV19 to TRBJ1-5; tentatively, D is TRBD1 (5 bases). Trimming cost V 2 bases and J 4 bases, with 9 bases left between them. Germline V gene data show CDR1 as LNHDA and CDR2 as SQIVND (reference sequence). This CDR3 comprises 14 residues. The CDR3 sequence: CASSIQGRNQPQHF. The DNA of the CDR3 is TGTGCCAGTAGTATACAGGGTAGGAATCAGCCCCAGCATTTT.

The chain has TRBV10-1 and TRBJ1-5, with D perhaps matching TRBD1 (5 bases). The CDR3 length is 17 residues. Per germline, CDR1 WNHNN and CDR2 SYGVQD (reference sequence). V gave up 6 bases and J gave up 3 bases, with 21 bases separating them. CDR3 sequence (DNA): TGCGCCAGCAGAGAACCCCTAAGGGGTAGGCTCAATCAGCCCCAGCATTTT. This translates into CASREPLRGRLNQPQHF.

J is TRBJ1-4 and V is TRBV2; no clear D. This CDR3 spans 12 amino acids. Trimming took off 6 bases at V and 8 bases at J, with 10 bases between the two ends. Germline CDR1 SNHLY, CDR2 FYNNEI. This chain's CDR3 is CASSGNEEKLFF. The CDR3 region has the DNA TGTGCCAGCAGCGGGAATGAGGAAAAACTGTTTTTT. Filled out from reference TRBV2 and TRBJ1-4, the complete variable domain reads EPEVTQTPSHQVTQMGQEVILRCVPISNHLYFYWYRQILGQKVEFLVSFYNNEISEKSEIFDDQFSVERPDGSNFTLKIRSTKLEDSAMYFCASSGNEEKLFFGSGTQLSVL.

The chain joins TRBV6-2 or TRBV6-3 to TRBJ1-5, with D possibly TRBD1 on 6 matching bases. Germline V gene sequence: CDR1 MNHEY, CDR2 SVGEGT. Trimming took off 6 bases at V and 3 bases at J, with 12 bases between the two ends. CDR3 length equals 14 residues. CDR3 in amino acids: CASSSQGLNQPQHF. DNA for the CDR3: TGTGCCAGCAGCTCCCAGGGGCTCAATCAGCCCCAGCATTTT.

V and J are TRBV6-5 and TRBJ1-2; D is ambiguous. Between the trimmed V and J ends, which lost 5 bases and 8 bases, there was a span of 18 bases. Germline values: CDR1 MNHEY, CDR2 SVGAGI. The CDR3 contains 14 residues. For the CDR3, the DNA is TGTGCCAGCAGTAGAGGACTTTCCGGCGGGGGCTACACCTTC. This codes for CASSRGLSGGGYTF.

This chain links TRBV6-5 with TRBJ2-1, with 14 nucleotides matching TRBD2. Per the germline V gene, CDR1 is MNHEY and CDR2 is SVGAGI. J lost 11 bases, V lost 4 bases, and 7 bases had no gene match. The CDR3 length is 15 residues. In DNA, the CDR3 is TGTGCCAGCAGTTCCCCGGGACTAGCGGGAGCGAAGCAGTTCTTC. Residues: CASSSPGLAGAKQFF.

The rearrangement joins TRBV19 to TRBJ1-5; D is perhaps TRBD1 (6 bases). CDR1 and CDR2 from the germline V gene are LNHDA and SQIVND (reference sequence). This CDR3 spans 15 amino acids. V was trimmed by 9 bases and J by 6 bases, leaving 21 bases between them. Here the CDR3 reads CASSLSGQGSQPQHF. As DNA, the CDR3 is TGTGCCAGCAGCCTATCGGGGCAGGGGAGTCAGCCCCAGCATTTT.

The genes are TRBV9 and TRBJ1-1; no firm D call. This CDR3 region has 13 residues. Deletions cut 0 bases from V and 11 bases from J, with 14 bases between. Germline-derived CDR1 and CDR2 are SGDLS and YYNGEE. The CDR3 loop is CASSVDGRERAFF. The CDR3 DNA sequence: TGTGCCAGCAGCGTAGATGGCCGGGAGAGGGCTTTCTTT.

The chain recombines TRBV11-2 with TRBJ2-2; D gene uncertain. Trimming stripped 1 base from V and 7 bases from J, with 4 bases between. This CDR3 has 12 residues. From germline, CDR1 is SGHAT and CDR2 FQNNGV. This CDR3 is CASSLVRGELFF. The CDR3, as DNA: TGTGCCAGCAGCTTAGTTCGCGGGGAGCTGTTTTTT.

The V and J genes are TRBV7-2 and TRBJ1-4; D remains ambiguous. Trimming left V 1 base short and J 5 bases short, with 17 bases between. This CDR3 has 17 residues. The germline V gene encodes CDR1 SGHTA and CDR2 FQGNSA. This CDR3 reads CASSLVSALSSNEKLFF. CDR3 nucleotides: TGTGCCAGCAGCTTAGTGTCTGCACTTTCATCGAATGAAAAACTGTTTTTT.

This clone was counted between two and nine times. J is TRBJ2-5 and V is TRBV5-1, with D possibly matching TRBD1 (5 bases). The germline V and J ends were trimmed by 1 base and 5 bases, with 12 bases remaining between them. Germline CDR1 SGHRS, CDR2 YFSETQ. This CDR3 comprises 14 residues. The CDR3 DNA reads TGCGCCAGCAGCTTGATGGGGCCACTGGAGACCCAGTACTTC. Protein product: CASSLMGPLETQYF.

This chain uses TRBV19 with TRBJ2-1, with 8 bases that match TRBD1. V shed 3 bases and J 3 bases; nucleotides not matched to a gene: 4. Germline CDR1 LNHDA, CDR2 SQIVND (reference sequence). The CDR3 length is 15 residues. CDR3 sequence (DNA): TGTGCCAGTAGTATTTCACAGGGGGACTACAATGAGCAGTTCTTC. This codes for CASSISQGDYNEQFF.

The V gene is TRBV13, the J gene TRBJ2-5; D not certain. The CDR3 has 14 residues. V dropped 6 bases and J dropped 2 bases, with 13 bases sitting between them. The germline V gene encodes CDR1 PRHDT and CDR2 FYEKMQ (reference sequence). Here the CDR3 DNA reads TGTGCCAGCAGTCCAGGCTCCCCTCAAGAGACCCAGTACTTC. Protein: CASSPGSPQETQYF.

This chain connects TRBV7-2 to TRBJ2-2; 12 nucleotides match TRBD2. Looked up from germline, CDR1 is SGHTA and CDR2 is FQGNSA. The CDR3 sequence is 17 residues long. V was pared by 4 bases and J by 1 base, with 4 bases of the junction left unmatched. The CDR3 here is CASSSSLAGGNTGELFF. CDR3 coding DNA: TGTGCCAGCAGCTCATCACTAGCGGGAGGGAACACCGGGGAGCTGTTTTTT.

The V call is TRBV5-4, the J call TRBJ2-1; 7 bases map to TRBD1. Germline V lookup: CDR1 SGHNT, CDR2 YYREEE (reference sequence). Losses at the gene ends were 2 bases for V and 8 bases for J; bases not matched to a gene: 10. CDR3 size: 15 residues. The chain's CDR3 is CASSLGQVQRDEQFF. As DNA, the CDR3 is TGTGCCAGCAGCTTAGGACAGGTACAAAGGGATGAGCAGTTCTTC.

This clone has a single count. J is TRBJ1-1 and V is TRBV5-4, with 9 bases identical to TRBD1. J was trimmed by 1 base and V by 1 base; bases with no gene match: 8. Germline V gene sequence: CDR1 SGHNT, CDR2 YYREEE (reference sequence). The CDR3 totals 17 residues. CDR3 nucleotide sequence: TGTGCCAGCAGCTTGCCGAGACAGGGGGGAAGGAACACTGAAGCTTTCTTT. Protein: CASSLPRQGGRNTEAFF. The variable domain in full, with the rest retrieved from reference TRBV5-4 and TRBJ1-1, is ETGVTQSPTHLIKTRGQQVTLRCSSQSGHNTVSWYQQALGQGPQFIFQYYREEENGRGNFPPRFSGLQFPNYSSELNVNALELDDSALYLCASSLPRQGGRNTEAFFGQGTRLTVV.

The gene calls are TRBV4-1 and TRBJ2-2; 7 bases are shared with TRBD1. CDR3 length: 17 amino acids. With 0 bases clipped from V and 0 bases from J, the junction kept 4 bases outside the gene matches. The germline V gene encodes CDR1 MGHRA and CDR2 YSYEKL. CDR3: CASSQDGDSANTGELFF. As DNA, the CDR3 is TGCGCCAGCAGCCAAGATGGGGACAGCGCGAACACCGGGGAGCTGTTTTTT.

The chain joins TRBV11-2 to TRBJ2-4; a possible D gene is TRBD1 (6 bases). Deletions cut 2 bases from V and 0 bases from J, with 14 bases between. The CDR3 covers 17 residues. The germline V gene has CDR1 SGHAT and CDR2 FQNNGV. The CDR3 bases are TGTGCCAGCAGCTTAAGTAGGACAGCACTAGCCAAAAACATTCAGTACTTC. Residues: CASSLSRTALAKNIQYF.